This TCR beta chain was captured in a study of T cells in Graves' hyperthyroidism and ophthalmopathy. Study information: Staff took peripheral blood when the initial diagnosis was made, before any treatment began.

RNA transcripts yielded amplified TCR beta CDR3 regions. Using the HTBI primer set, a first-round RT-PCR was run on the TCR CDR3. TCRdb reanalysed the multiplex PCR reads using MiXCR and keeps one entry per CDR3 protein. The sample holds about 410,000 distinct CDR3 sequences; approximately 14% are singletons and the top ten take 13%. Germline loops: CDR1 DFQATT, CDR2 SNEGSKA (reference sequence). The CDR3 is 13 amino acids. The V and J ends lost 7 bases and 0 bases, in that order; junction bases with no gene match: 0. This clonotype was picked up many times. The source material was blood. The chain carries TRBV20-1 and TRBJ2-2; the match to TRBD1 covers 9 bases. This TCR derives from a man aged 18-30 years with Graves' ophthalmopathy. The CDR3 here is CSGQGANTGELFF. The CDR3 DNA reads TGCAGTGGACAGGGGGCGAACACCGGGGAGCTGTTTTTT.